The rows below give T cell receptor beta chains drawn from one sample of a study of CD8 T cells in ankylosing spondylitis. TCRdb recomputed calls from the 5' RACE reads with MiXCR, one row per CDR3 protein. The sample shows 250,000 to 300,000 distinct CDR3 sequences, 20% of them seen only once. The specimen was blood, either unsorted or a sorted T cell fraction (not recorded which). All receptors come from a male donor with ankylosing spondylitis or in good health (not recorded which). CDR3s include the opening cysteine and the closing phenylalanine or tryptophan. D genes are given only for firm matches. Clone size is given for some rows only: seen once, a few or many times, or a class if the clone is expanded.

V gene	D gene	clone size	J gene	CDR3 protein	CDR3 DNA
TRBV4-2	TRBD1	many	TRBJ2-2	CASSQGQGETGELFF	TGTGCCAGCAGCCAGGGACAGGGCGAGACCGGGGAGCTGTTTTTT
TRBV20-1	-	few	TRBJ1-4	CSASPGTNEKLFF	TGCAGTGCTAGTCCGGGGACTAATGAAAAACTGTTTTTT
TRBV5-1	-	-	TRBJ2-3	CASRTVPDTQYF	TGCGCCAGCAGGACTGTCCCAGATACGCAGTATTTT
TRBV10-3	-	many	TRBJ1-1	CAISPSPDTEAFF	TGTGCCATCAGTCCCTCTCCGGACACTGAAGCTTTCTTT
TRBV12-3/TRBV12-4	TRBD2	few	TRBJ2-5	CASSLGGGKETQYF	TGTGCCAGCAGCCTTGGGGGGGGGAAAGAGACCCAGTACTTC
TRBV30	-	-	TRBJ1-2	CAWWLVSGILF	TGTGCCTGGTGGTTAGTTTCGGGAATCCTCTTC
TRBV5-1	-	-	TRBJ2-5	CASSLNGGGKETQYF	TGCGCCAGCAGCTTGAATGGAGGGGGGAAAGAGACCCAGTACTTC
TRBV20-1	TRBD1	-	TRBJ1-4	CSARAPGTGGLANEKLFF	TGCAGTGCTAGAGCCCCCGGGACAGGGGGCCTAGCTAATGAAAAACTGTTTTTT
TRBV28	-	-	TRBJ2-1	CASSLSPGDVFSYNEQFF	TGTGCCAGCAGTTTATCACCAGGGGACGTCTTCTCCTACAATGAGCAGTTCTTC
TRBV30	-	-	TRBJ1-6	CAWSGGGSYNSPLHF	TGTGCCTGGAGTGGGGGGGGATCCTATAATTCACCCCTCCACTTT
TRBV12-3/TRBV12-4	TRBD1	few	TRBJ1-2	CASSPGQAFGGYTF	TGTGCCAGCAGTCCGGGACAGGCCTTTGGCGGCTACACCTTC
TRBV20-1	TRBD1	few	TRBJ1-3	CSASMTGTRPIYF	TGCAGTGCTAGTATGACAGGGACCCGTCCCATATATTTT
TRBV20-1	-	-	TRBJ2-3	CSAPPGVDTQYF	TGCAGTGCCCCCCCGGGGGTAGATACGCAGTATTTT
TRBV5-5	-	-	TRBJ2-3	CASTPGASDDTQYF	TGTGCCAGCACCCCCGGCGCTAGCGACGATACGCAGTATTTT
TRBV7-2	TRBD2	-	TRBJ2-3	CASSLWASGTTDTQYF	TGTGCCAGCAGCTTATGGGCTAGCGGGACCACAGATACGCAGTATTTT
TRBV3-1	-	few	TRBJ2-3	CASSFGTIQDTQYF	TGTGCCAGCAGCTTCGGGACAATCCAAGATACGCAGTATTTT
TRBV9	TRBD2	many	TRBJ2-3	CASSPAGGPDTQYF	TGTGCCAGCAGTCCAGCGGGGGGCCCAGATACGCAGTATTTT
TRBV5-1	-	many	TRBJ1-1	CASSLSGSGTEAFF	TGCGCCAGCAGCTTGTCAGGTTCAGGCACTGAAGCTTTCTTT
TRBV9	TRBD2	many	TRBJ2-1	CASSPPGFGGKVNEQFF	TGTGCCAGCAGCCCTCCCGGGTTCGGGGGGAAGGTCAATGAGCAGTTCTTC
TRBV2	-	few	TRBJ1-2	CASREPGGYTF	TGTGCCAGCAGGGAACCCGGGGGCTACACCTTC
TRBV29-1	-	-	TRBJ1-6	CSVDEGRTLNSPLHF	TGCAGCGTTGACGAAGGACGGACTCTTAATTCACCCCTCCACTTT
TRBV28	-	-	TRBJ1-1	CATPGRAMNTEAFF	TGTGCCACCCCTGGGAGGGCTATGAACACTGAAGCTTTCTTT
TRBV6-5	TRBD1	few	TRBJ1-5	CASSSYRGGQPQHF	TGTGCCAGCAGTTCCTACAGGGGAGGTCAGCCCCAGCATTTT
TRBV4-1	-	few	TRBJ1-1	CASSQDVAQGVLEAFF	TGCGCCAGCAGCCAAGATGTAGCACAGGGCGTACTCGAAGCTTTCTTT
TRBV20-1	-	many	TRBJ2-3	CSARASGMRDTQYF	TGCAGTGCTAGAGCATCGGGGATGAGAGATACGCAGTATTTT
TRBV9	-	-	TRBJ2-2	CASSPERANTGELFF	TGTGCCAGCAGCCCGGAAAGGGCGAACACCGGGGAGCTGTTTTTT
TRBV12-3/TRBV12-4	TRBD2	few	TRBJ2-4	CASSPTRGAKNIQYF	TGTGCCAGCAGTCCGACGCGGGGGGCCAAAAACATTCAGTACTTC
TRBV9	-	-	TRBJ2-1	CASSGQGYNNEQFF	TGTGCCAGCAGCGGGCAGGGTTATAACAATGAGCAGTTCTTC
TRBV10-3	TRBD1	few	TRBJ1-1	CAIRDGQGNTEAFF	TGTGCCATCAGGGATGGACAGGGTAACACTGAAGCTTTCTTT
TRBV30	TRBD1	-	TRBJ1-4	CASPGTANEKLFF	TGTGCCTCCCCCGGGACAGCTAATGAAAAACTGTTTTTT
TRBV14	-	few	TRBJ2-1	CASSQGFYNEQFF	TGTGCCAGCAGCCAAGGATTTTACAATGAGCAGTTCTTC
TRBV6-5	-	-	TRBJ1-2	CASRRELYGYTF	TGTGCCAGCAGACGGGAACTCTATGGCTACACCTTC
TRBV7-3	TRBD1	few	TRBJ1-2	CASSPGTGGVWGYGYTF	TGTGCCAGCAGCCCAGGGACAGGGGGCGTCTGGGGCTATGGCTACACCTTC
TRBV2	TRBD1	-	TRBJ2-5	CASRRDRASQETQYF	TGTGCCAGCAGGAGGGACAGGGCCTCACAAGAGACCCAGTACTTC
TRBV15	-	few	TRBJ2-6	CATSRDPGTGANVLTF	TGTGCCACCAGCAGAGATCCGGGGACTGGGGCCAACGTCCTGACTTTC
TRBV28	TRBD1	few	TRBJ2-2	CASSLRDSLSINGELFF	TGTGCCAGCAGTTTACGGGACAGTTTGTCCATCAACGGGGAGCTGTTTTTT